This is a list of T cell receptor beta chains from one sample in a study of blood T cell repertoires in COVID-19. Assay: immunoSEQ multiplex PCR; the TCRdb copy retains only in-frame clones and omits some. The sample has approximately 90,000 clones, around 80% seen once. The material sequenced was peripheral blood. These receptors were obtained from a woman older than 75 with active or convalescent COVID-19. Each CDR3 is given with its conserved first and last residue. Fields, in order: J gene, V gene, CDR3 protein.

j_gene: TRBJ1-3
v_gene: TRBV2
CDR3aa: CASSENSLGSNTIYF

j_gene: TRBJ1-1
v_gene: TRBV28
CDR3aa: CASRRGRATEAFF

j_gene: TRBJ1-1
v_gene: TRBV7-6
CDR3aa: CASSADRETEAFF

j_gene: TRBJ2-4
v_gene: TRBV28
CDR3aa: CATIVRGGNIQYF

j_gene: TRBJ2-2
v_gene: TRBV7-9
CDR3aa: CASSFQQGGTGELFF

j_gene: TRBJ2-7
v_gene: TRBV19
CDR3aa: CASSRSRLAGVGYEQYF

j_gene: TRBJ1-1
v_gene: TRBV11-2
CDR3aa: CASSPWGRGGYEEAFF

j_gene: TRBJ2-1
v_gene: TRBV3-1/TRBV3-2
CDR3aa: CASSREASGGFNEQFF

j_gene: TRBJ2-1
v_gene: TRBV7-8
CDR3aa: CASSRLARDPYNEQFF

j_gene: TRBJ1-2
v_gene: TRBV6-5
CDR3aa: CASSLTVNYGYTF

j_gene: TRBJ2-2
v_gene: TRBV15
CDR3aa: CATRGEPHTGELFF

j_gene: TRBJ2-7
v_gene: TRBV20-1
CDR3aa: CSASPGSSGWEQYF

j_gene: TRBJ2-3
v_gene: TRBV2
CDR3aa: CASSGWRGQVTDTQYF

j_gene: TRBJ2-3
v_gene: TRBV28
CDR3aa: CASSLYSADTQYF

j_gene: TRBJ2-7
v_gene: TRBV28
CDR3aa: CASRGQNLYYEQYF

j_gene: TRBJ1-1
v_gene: TRBV18
CDR3aa: CASSPPTGWNTEAFF

j_gene: TRBJ1-2
v_gene: TRBV6-4
CDR3aa: CASSAIQGGGYTF

j_gene: TRBJ2-3
v_gene: TRBV5-1
CDR3aa: CASSKGLAGATDTQYF

j_gene: TRBJ2-1
v_gene: TRBV18
CDR3aa: CASSPPGSSYNEQFF

j_gene: TRBJ2-7
v_gene: TRBV27
CDR3aa: CASSYRRDYNYEQYF

j_gene: TRBJ1-2
v_gene: TRBV28
CDR3aa: CASSWTGPDAYGYTF

j_gene: TRBJ2-5
v_gene: TRBV19
CDR3aa: CASSISAGGETQYF

j_gene: TRBJ1-1
v_gene: TRBV2
CDR3aa: CASRQQGDTEAFF

j_gene: TRBJ1-1
v_gene: TRBV9
CDR3aa: CASSVLPLNTEAFF

j_gene: TRBJ2-7
v_gene: TRBV19
CDR3aa: CASSSVAGTYEQYF

j_gene: TRBJ2-7
v_gene: TRBV4-2
CDR3aa: CASSQLSGLLYEQYF

j_gene: TRBJ1-2
v_gene: TRBV7-2
CDR3aa: CASSFTPIAWGGYTF

j_gene: TRBJ2-1
v_gene: TRBV19
CDR3aa: CASSHDGRARDEQFF

j_gene: TRBJ1-5
v_gene: TRBV7-2
CDR3aa: CASSLGGWEPQHF

j_gene: TRBJ1-5
v_gene: TRBV5-1
CDR3aa: CASSLDGTGVQPQHF

j_gene: TRBJ1-4
v_gene: TRBV15
CDR3aa: CATSRVLGGDEKLFF

j_gene: TRBJ2-7
v_gene: TRBV7-2
CDR3aa: CASSSTTHYEQYF

j_gene: TRBJ2-7
v_gene: TRBV21-1
CDR3aa: CASSKKRQGGYF

j_gene: TRBJ2-7
v_gene: TRBV7-2
CDR3aa: CASSLARGGGYEQYF

j_gene: TRBJ1-2
v_gene: TRBV28
CDR3aa: CASSSTGTFYGYTF

j_gene: TRBJ1-6
v_gene: TRBV19
CDR3aa: CASSFYPRQGGNSPLHF

j_gene: TRBJ1-4
v_gene: TRBV11-1
CDR3aa: CASSPNRGPEKLFF

j_gene: TRBJ2-5
v_gene: TRBV12-3/TRBV12-4
CDR3aa: CASSRNQETQYF

j_gene: TRBJ2-3
v_gene: TRBV28
CDR3aa: CASRTSGGLGDTQYF

j_gene: TRBJ1-2
v_gene: TRBV3-1/TRBV3-2
CDR3aa: CASSQDWAGGYGYTF